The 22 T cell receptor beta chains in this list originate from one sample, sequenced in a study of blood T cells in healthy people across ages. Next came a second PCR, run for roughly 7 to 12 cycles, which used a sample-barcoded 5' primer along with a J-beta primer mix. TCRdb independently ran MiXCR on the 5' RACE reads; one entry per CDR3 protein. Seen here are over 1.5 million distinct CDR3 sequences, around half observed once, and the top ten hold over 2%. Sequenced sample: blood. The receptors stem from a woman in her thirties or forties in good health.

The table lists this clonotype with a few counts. The CDR3 DNA reads TGTGCCAGCAGTCCGACAGGGGGTTCGGACGAGCAGTACTTC. Its protein product is CASSPTGGSDEQYF. This sequence joins TRBV6-6 and TRBJ2-7; 9 nucleotides match TRBD1. The CDR3 spans 14 residues. Germline V gene lookup returns CDR1 MNHNY and CDR2 SVGAGI (reference sequence). With V trimmed by 5 bases and J by 5 bases, 7 bases remained unmatched.

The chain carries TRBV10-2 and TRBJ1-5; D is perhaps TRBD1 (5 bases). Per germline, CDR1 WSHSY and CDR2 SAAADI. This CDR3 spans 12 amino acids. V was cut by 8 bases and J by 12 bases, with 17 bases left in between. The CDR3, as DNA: TGCGCCAGCGGACCCGGGGGGAGTAGCCAGCATTTT. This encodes CASGPGGSSQHF.

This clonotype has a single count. The CDR3 loop reads CASSLYPTGGVEAFF. The DNA for the CDR3 is TGTGCCAGCAGCTTATATCCCACAGGGGGAGTTGAAGCTTTCTTT. The V gene is TRBV7-9, the J gene TRBJ1-1; 8 nucleotides match TRBD1. This CDR3 comprises 15 residues. The V segment lost 2 bases and the J segment 7 bases; nucleotides outside the gene matches: 9. Germline V CDR1 and CDR2: SEHNR, FQNEAQ (reference sequence).

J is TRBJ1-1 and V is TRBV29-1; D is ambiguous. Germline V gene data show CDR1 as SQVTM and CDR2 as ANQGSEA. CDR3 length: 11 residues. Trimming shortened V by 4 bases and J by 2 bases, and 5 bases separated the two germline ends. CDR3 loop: CSVARNTEAFF. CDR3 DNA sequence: TGCAGCGTTGCAAGAAACACTGAAGCTTTCTTT.

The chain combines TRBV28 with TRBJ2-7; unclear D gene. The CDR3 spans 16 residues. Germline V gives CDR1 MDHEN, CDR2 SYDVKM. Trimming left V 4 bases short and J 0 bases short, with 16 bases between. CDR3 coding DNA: TGTGCCAGCAGTTCCGGGTTCCGCAGTAGCTCCTACGAGCAGTACTTC. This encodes CASSSGFRSSSYEQYF.

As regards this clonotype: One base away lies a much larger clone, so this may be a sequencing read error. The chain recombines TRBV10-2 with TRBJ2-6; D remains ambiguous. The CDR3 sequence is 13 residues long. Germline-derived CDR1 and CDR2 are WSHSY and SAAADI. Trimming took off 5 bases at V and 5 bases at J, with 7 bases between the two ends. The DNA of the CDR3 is TGCGCCAGCAGTCAACAGAGGGCCAACGTCCTGACTTTC. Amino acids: CASSQQRANVLTF.

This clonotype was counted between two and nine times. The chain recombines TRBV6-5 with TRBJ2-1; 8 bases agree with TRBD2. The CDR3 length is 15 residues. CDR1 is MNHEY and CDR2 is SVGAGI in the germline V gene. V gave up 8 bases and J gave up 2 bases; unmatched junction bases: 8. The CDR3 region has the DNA TGTGCCAGCCGATCGGGGGGGCGGACCTACAATGAGCAGTTCTTC. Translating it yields CASRSGGRTYNEQFF.

CDR3 residues: CASSESRREQYF. The CDR3 DNA sequence: TGTGCCAGCAGTGAATCGAGGAGGGAGCAGTACTTC. The chain uses TRBV2 and TRBJ2-5; tentative D call: TRBD2 (6 bases). The CDR3 has 12 residues. In germline, CDR1 is SNHLY, CDR2 FYNNEI. Trimming shortened V by 2 bases and J by 11 bases, and 12 bases separated the two germline ends.

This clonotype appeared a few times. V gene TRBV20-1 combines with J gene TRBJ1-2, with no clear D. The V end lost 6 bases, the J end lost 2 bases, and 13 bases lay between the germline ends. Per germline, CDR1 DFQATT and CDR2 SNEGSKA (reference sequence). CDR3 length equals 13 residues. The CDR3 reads CSATTTENYGYTF. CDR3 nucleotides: TGCAGTGCAACCACAACAGAGAACTATGGCTACACCTTC.

The CDR3 DNA follows: TGTGCCAGCAGCCCTCGACGGTCAACTAATGAAAAACTGTTTTTT. Translating gives CASSPRRSTNEKLFF. The chain recombines TRBV3-1 with TRBJ1-4; D not certain. The V and J ends lost 4 bases and 0 bases respectively, with 9 bases between them. This CDR3 has 15 residues. Looked up from germline, CDR1 is LGHDT and CDR2 is YNNKEL (reference sequence).

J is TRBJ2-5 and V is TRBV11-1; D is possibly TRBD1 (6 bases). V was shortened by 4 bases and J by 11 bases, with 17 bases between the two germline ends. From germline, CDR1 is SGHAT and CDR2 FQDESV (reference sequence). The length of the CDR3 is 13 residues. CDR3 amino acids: CASSSSGAREQYF. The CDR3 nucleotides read TGTGCCAGCAGCTCGTCAGGGGCCAGGGAGCAGTACTTC.

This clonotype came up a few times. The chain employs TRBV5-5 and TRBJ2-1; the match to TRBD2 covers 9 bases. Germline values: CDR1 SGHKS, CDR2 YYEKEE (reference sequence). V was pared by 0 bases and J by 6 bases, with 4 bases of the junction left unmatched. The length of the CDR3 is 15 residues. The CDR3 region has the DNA TGTGCCAGCAGCTTGGTCCCGACTAGCGGCAATGAGCAGTTCTTC. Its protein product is CASSLVPTSGNEQFF.

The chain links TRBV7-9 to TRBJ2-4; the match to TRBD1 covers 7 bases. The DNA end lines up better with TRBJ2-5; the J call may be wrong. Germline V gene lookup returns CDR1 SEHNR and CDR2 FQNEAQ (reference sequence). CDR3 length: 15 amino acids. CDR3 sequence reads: CASSLAGGAIETQYF. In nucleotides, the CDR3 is TGTGCCAGCAGCTTGGCAGGGGGTGCGATCGAGACCCAGTACTTC.

The CDR3, as DNA: TGTGCCAGCAGCCCAACGGGACAGGCGGGGACTGAAGCTTTCTTT. Translation gives CASSPTGQAGTEAFF. This chain uses TRBV7-3 with TRBJ1-1; 8 nucleotides align to TRBD1. The CDR3 runs 15 residues. Losses at the gene ends were 5 bases for V and 5 bases for J; bases not matched to a gene: 10. Germline values: CDR1 SGHTA, CDR2 FQGTGA.

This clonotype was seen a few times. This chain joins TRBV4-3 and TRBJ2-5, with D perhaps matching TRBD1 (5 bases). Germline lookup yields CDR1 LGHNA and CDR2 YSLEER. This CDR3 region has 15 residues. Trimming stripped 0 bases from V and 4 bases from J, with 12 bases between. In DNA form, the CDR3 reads TGCGCCAGCAGCCAAGACTATCTCGACAGAGAGACCCAGTACTTC. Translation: CASSQDYLDRETQYF.

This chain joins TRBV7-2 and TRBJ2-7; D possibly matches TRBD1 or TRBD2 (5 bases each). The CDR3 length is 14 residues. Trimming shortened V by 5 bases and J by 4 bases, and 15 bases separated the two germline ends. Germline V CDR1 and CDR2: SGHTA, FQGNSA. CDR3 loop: CASSPRDGAYEQYF. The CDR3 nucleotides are TGTGCCAGCAGCCCAAGGGACGGAGCTTACGAGCAGTACTTC.

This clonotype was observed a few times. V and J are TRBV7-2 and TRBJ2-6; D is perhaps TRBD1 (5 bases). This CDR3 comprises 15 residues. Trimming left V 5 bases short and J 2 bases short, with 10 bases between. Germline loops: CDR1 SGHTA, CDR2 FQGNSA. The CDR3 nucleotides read TGTGCCAGCAGCCCAGCCAGGGCTGGGGCCAACGTCCTGACTTTC. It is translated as CASSPARAGANVLTF.

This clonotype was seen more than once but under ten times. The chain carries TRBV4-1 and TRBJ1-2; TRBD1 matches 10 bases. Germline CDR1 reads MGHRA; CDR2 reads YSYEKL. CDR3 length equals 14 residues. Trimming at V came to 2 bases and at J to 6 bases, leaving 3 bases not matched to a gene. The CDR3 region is CASSQPGTGDGYTF. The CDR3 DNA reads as TGCGCCAGCAGCCAACCGGGGACAGGGGATGGCTACACCTTC.

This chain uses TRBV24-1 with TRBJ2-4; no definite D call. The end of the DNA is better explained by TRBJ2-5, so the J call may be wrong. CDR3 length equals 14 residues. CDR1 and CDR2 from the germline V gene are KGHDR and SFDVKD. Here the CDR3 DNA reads TGTGCCACCAGTCTGGGCGGTGTGAGAGAGACCCAGTACTTC. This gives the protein CATSLGGVRETQYF.

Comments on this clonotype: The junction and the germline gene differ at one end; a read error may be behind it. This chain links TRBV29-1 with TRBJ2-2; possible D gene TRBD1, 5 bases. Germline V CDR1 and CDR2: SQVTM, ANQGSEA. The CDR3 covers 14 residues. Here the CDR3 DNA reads TGCAGTGTTGAAGGTCCAGGGCCCGCCGGGGAGCTGTTTTTT. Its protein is CSVEGPGPAGELFF.

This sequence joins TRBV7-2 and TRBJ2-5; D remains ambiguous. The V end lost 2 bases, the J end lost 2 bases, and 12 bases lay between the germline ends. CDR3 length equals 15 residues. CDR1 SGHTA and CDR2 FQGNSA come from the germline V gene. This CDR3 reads CASSLSLTMQETQYF. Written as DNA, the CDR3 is TGTGCCAGCAGCTTAAGTCTCACCATGCAAGAGACCCAGTACTTC.

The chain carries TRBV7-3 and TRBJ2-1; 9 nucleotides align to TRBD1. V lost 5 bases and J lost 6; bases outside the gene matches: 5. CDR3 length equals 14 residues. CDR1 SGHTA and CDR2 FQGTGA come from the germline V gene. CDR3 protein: CASSAGQGFNEQFF. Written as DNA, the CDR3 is TGTGCCAGCAGCGCCGGACAGGGGTTCAATGAGCAGTTCTTC.